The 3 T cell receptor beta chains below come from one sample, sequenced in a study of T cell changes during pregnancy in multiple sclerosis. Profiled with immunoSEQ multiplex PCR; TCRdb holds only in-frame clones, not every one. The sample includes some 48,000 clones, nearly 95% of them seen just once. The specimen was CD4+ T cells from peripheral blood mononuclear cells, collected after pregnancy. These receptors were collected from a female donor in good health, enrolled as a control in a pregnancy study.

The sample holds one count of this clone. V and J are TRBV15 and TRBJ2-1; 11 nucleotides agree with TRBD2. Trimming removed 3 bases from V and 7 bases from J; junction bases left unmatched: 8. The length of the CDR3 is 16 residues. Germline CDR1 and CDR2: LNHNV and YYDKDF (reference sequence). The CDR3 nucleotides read TGTGCCACCAGCAGGATAGCGGGGGGGCCTCAAAATGAGCAGTTCTTC. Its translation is CATSRIAGGPQNEQFF. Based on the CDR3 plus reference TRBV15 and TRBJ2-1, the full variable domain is DAMVIQNPRYQVTQFGKPVTLSCSQTLNHNVMYWYQQKSSQAPKLLFHYYDKDFNNEADTPDNFQSRRPNTSFCFLDIRSPGLGDTAMYLCATSRIAGGPQNEQFFGPGTRLTVL.

The CDR3 reads CASSTGTGNSYGYTF. As DNA, the CDR3 is TGTGCCAGTAGTACTGGGACAGGGAATTCCTATGGCTACACCTTC. V gene TRBV19 combines with J gene TRBJ1-2; 9 nucleotides match TRBD1. The CDR3 consists of 15 residues. Germline lookup yields CDR1 LNHDA and CDR2 SQIVND (reference sequence). V shed 4 bases, J shed 4 bases, and the junction held 7 bases outside the gene matches.

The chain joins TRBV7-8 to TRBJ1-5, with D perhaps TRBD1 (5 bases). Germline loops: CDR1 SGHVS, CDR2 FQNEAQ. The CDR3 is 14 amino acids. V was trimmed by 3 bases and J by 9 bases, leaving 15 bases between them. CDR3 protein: CASSLDTEVGPQHF. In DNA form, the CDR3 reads TGTGCCAGCAGCTTGGACACGGAAGTTGGGCCCCAGCATTTT. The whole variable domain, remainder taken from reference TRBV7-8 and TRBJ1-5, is GAGVSQSPRYKVAKRGQDVALRCDPISGHVSLFWYQQALGQGPEFLTYFQNEAQLDKSGLPSDRFFAERPEGSVSTLKIQRTQQEDSAVYLCASSLDTEVGPQHFGDGTRLSIL.